The 21 T cell receptor beta chains given below trace back to one sample, sequenced in a study of cytomegalovirus exposure and HLA in healthy donors. Primers for the PCR totalled 60 Vbeta and 13 Jbeta. The method was immunoSEQ multiplex PCR; TCRdb's version includes in-frame clones alone and lacks a portion of them. The sample comprises 100,000 to 150,000 clones, 77% of which are singletons, and 3.7% rests with the top ten. What was sequenced was PBMCs. The receptor set was obtained from a human donor in good health.

The chain uses TRBV2 and TRBJ1-2; 7 nucleotides align to TRBD1. J gave up 1 base and V 1 base, and 3 bases lay outside the gene matches. Germline-derived CDR1 and CDR2 are SNHLY and FYNNEI. CDR3 length equals 15 residues. The DNA of the CDR3 is TGTGCCAGCAGTGAAGAGGGGGCTAGTAACTATGGCTACACCTTC. Translating it yields CASSEEGASNYGYTF.

The chain couples TRBV19 to TRBJ2-7, with D possibly TRBD1 on 6 matching bases. The CDR3 has 14 residues. With 3 bases removed from V and 6 bases from J, the gap between germline ends came to 15 bases. CDR1 and CDR2 (germline): LNHDA, SQIVND (reference sequence). The CDR3 nucleotides read TGTGCCAGTAGTATGGAAACAGGGAATCGCGAGCAGTACTTC. It yields the protein CASSMETGNREQYF.

The chain carries TRBV15 and TRBJ1-1; D not certain. The CDR3 sequence is 17 residues long. The V end was cut by 0 bases, the J end by 3 bases, with 17 bases between. From germline, CDR1 is LNHNV and CDR2 YYDKDF (reference sequence). This CDR3 is CATSRDFTGSDDTEAFF. The CDR3 DNA reads TGTGCCACCAGCAGAGATTTTACGGGGAGTGACGACACTGAAGCTTTCTTT.

This chain links TRBV5-8 with TRBJ1-4; no clear D gene. V was shortened by 0 bases and J by 0 bases, with 12 bases between the two germline ends. Per the germline V gene, CDR1 is SGHTS and CDR2 is YDEGEE. This CDR3 has 17 amino acids. The CDR3 DNA follows: TGTGCCAGCAGCTTGGGTCAGATTTATGCAACTAATGAAAAACTGTTTTTT. It encodes CASSLGQIYATNEKLFF. The full variable domain, rest sourced from reference TRBV5-8 and TRBJ1-4, is EAGVTQSPTHLIKTRGQQATLRCSPISGHTSVYWYQQALGLGLQFLLWYDEGEERNRGNFPPRFSGRQFPNYSSELNVNALELEDSALYLCASSLGQIYATNEKLFFGSGTQLSVL.

This chain connects TRBV9 to TRBJ1-4; no clear D. CDR3 length: 13 residues. Trimming took 0 bases from V and 5 from J, leaving 5 bases between them. Germline CDR1 SGDLS, CDR2 YYNGEE. The CDR3 reads CASSVDVNEKLFF. Here the CDR3 DNA reads TGTGCCAGCAGCGTAGATGTAAATGAAAAACTGTTTTTT.

The J gene is TRBJ2-6, the V gene TRBV28; weak D call: TRBD1 (5 bases). CDR3 length: 14 amino acids. The germline V gene encodes CDR1 MDHEN and CDR2 SYDVKM. With 6 bases removed from V and 0 bases from J, the gap between germline ends came to 6 bases. CDR3 residues: CASRTGSGANVLTF. In DNA form, the CDR3 reads TGTGCCAGCAGAACAGGCTCTGGGGCCAACGTCCTGACTTTC.

Concerning this clone itself: One end of the junction is discordant with germline, which a read error may explain. This chain links TRBV6-6 with TRBJ1-2; a weak D match, TRBD1 (5 bases). Germline CDR1 MNHNY, CDR2 SVGAGI (reference sequence). CDR3 length equals 10 residues. As DNA, the CDR3 is TGTGCCAGCAGAACCGCAGGGATCCACTTC. Its protein is CASRTAGIHF.

The chain recombines TRBV5-4 with TRBJ2-3, with 15 bases identical to TRBD2. Germline V lookup: CDR1 SGHNT, CDR2 YYREEE (reference sequence). Trimming took 4 bases from V and 3 from J; bases not matched to a gene: 3. CDR3 size: 16 residues. CDR3 region: CASSLGLAGGTDTQYF. The CDR3 DNA follows: TGTGCCAGCAGCCTGGGACTAGCGGGAGGAACAGATACGCAGTATTTT.

This chain uses TRBV6-1 with TRBJ1-5; TRBD1 is a possible D gene (5 bases). Trimming removed 0 bases at V and 3 bases at J, with 9 bases between. Germline assignment: CDR1 MNHNS and CDR2 SASEGT. This CDR3 is built from 15 residues. Here the CDR3 DNA reads TGTGCCAGCAGTGAAGCTGGACACCACAATCAGCCCCAGCATTTT. As protein: CASSEAGHHNQPQHF.

The chain uses TRBV6-5 and TRBJ2-1; D might be TRBD1 (5 bases). Germline CDR1 MNHEY, CDR2 SVGAGI. The CDR3 runs to 12 residues. The V end lost 4 bases, the J end lost 5 bases, and 6 bases lay between the germline ends. CDR3 DNA: TGTGCCAGCAGTTGGGGCGACAATGAGCAGTTCTTC. This codes for CASSWGDNEQFF.

This clone came up once. The chain joins TRBV18 to TRBJ1-1, with 8 bases lining up with TRBD1. The V and J ends lost 3 bases and 1 base, in that order; junction bases with no gene match: 4. The CDR3 contains 15 residues. CDR1 and CDR2 (germline): KGHSH, LQKENI. This CDR3 is CASSPWDRPNTEAFF. The CDR3 nucleotides read TGTGCCAGCTCACCCTGGGACAGGCCGAACACTGAAGCTTTCTTT.

The chain carries TRBV19 and TRBJ2-3; the D gene is possibly TRBD1 (6 bases). Per the germline V gene, CDR1 is LNHDA and CDR2 is SQIVND (reference sequence). V dropped 5 bases and J dropped 4 bases, with 16 bases sitting between them. The CDR3 sequence is 15 residues long. CDR3 residues: CASSFQQGTADTQYF. CDR3 coding DNA: TGTGCCAGTAGTTTCCAACAGGGAACAGCAGATACGCAGTATTTT.

The chain is built from TRBV7-9 and TRBJ1-5; 8 bases align to TRBD1. The length of the CDR3 is 13 residues. V was clipped by 5 bases and J by 8 bases; unmatched bases: 5. The germline gives CDR1 SEHNR, CDR2 FQNEAQ (reference sequence). CDR3 DNA: TGTGCCAGCAGCCCAGGACAGGGCAAGCCCCAGCATTTT. The encoded protein is CASSPGQGKPQHF.

This clone was recorded a few times. The gene calls are TRBV5-6 and TRBJ2-6; D not certain. Germline V lookup: CDR1 SGHDT, CDR2 YYEEEE. Between the trimmed V and J ends, which lost 4 bases and 3 bases, there was a span of 5 bases. CDR3 length: 13 residues. CDR3 sequence: CASSTGGANVLTF. DNA of the CDR3: TGTGCCAGCAGCACTGGTGGGGCCAACGTCCTGACTTTC.

The V and J genes are TRBV7-2 and TRBJ2-7, with 8 bases fitting TRBD2. Germline V gene sequence: CDR1 SGHTA, CDR2 FQGNSA. Unmatched junction bases numbered 8, after V lost 4 bases and J lost 0 bases. The length of the CDR3 is 16 residues. DNA of the CDR3: TGTGCCAGCAGCTCTAGGGGCGGGAGGAGCTCCTACGAGCAGTACTTC. It is translated as CASSSRGGRSSYEQYF.

This clone was found a few times. This chain joins TRBV19 and TRBJ2-1; TRBD2 might be the D (7 bases). This CDR3 contains 16 residues. V lost 1 base to trimming and J lost 5 bases, with 15 bases between them. The germline gives CDR1 LNHDA, CDR2 SQIVND (reference sequence). CDR3 residues: CASSIGGGRPHNEQFF. The DNA of the CDR3 is TGTGCCAGTAGTATAGGGGGGGGCCGCCCGCACAATGAGCAGTTCTTC.

In DNA form, the CDR3 reads TGTGCCAGCAGTTACGAGGGGGGGCGCGGCTACACCTTC. Protein product: CASSYEGGRGYTF. V usage is TRBV6-5 and J usage is TRBJ1-2, with a tentative D call TRBD1 (6 bases). Trimming took 2 bases from V and 8 from J, leaving 12 bases between them. CDR1 and CDR2 (germline): MNHEY, SVGAGI. The length of the CDR3 is 13 residues.

This clone was picked up a small number of times. The rearrangement uses TRBV4-1 and TRBJ1-2; TRBD1 aligns across 11 bases. Germline CDR1 reads MGHRA; CDR2 reads YSYEKL. This CDR3 is built from 16 residues. Losses at the gene ends were 4 bases for V and 8 bases for J; bases not matched to a gene: 12. The chain's CDR3 is CASSPQPGQGGWGYTF. In nucleotides, the CDR3 is TGCGCCAGCAGCCCCCAACCGGGACAGGGGGGGTGGGGCTACACCTTC.

This clone was seen a few times. V gene TRBV5-1 combines with J gene TRBJ1-4; D may be TRBD1 (5 bases). Deletions cut 5 bases from V and 3 bases from J, with 14 bases between. This CDR3 spans 15 amino acids. CDR1 and CDR2 from the germline V gene are SGHRS and YFSETQ. CDR3 residues: CASSPGIEANEKLFF. In DNA, the CDR3 is TGCGCCAGCAGTCCAGGGATTGAGGCTAATGAAAAACTGTTTTTT.

The chain combines TRBV11-2 with TRBJ2-7, with TRBD1 matching over 8 bases. Unmatched junction bases numbered 14, after V lost 2 bases and J lost 5 bases. This CDR3 is 17 amino acids long. Germline loops: CDR1 SGHAT, CDR2 FQNNGV. The CDR3 DNA sequence: TGTGCCAGCAGCTTAACCGCCCAGGGGGCGCGGGTCCACGAGCAGTACTTC. Translation: CASSLTAQGARVHEQYF.

This clone was detected only once. The chain recombines TRBV30 with TRBJ2-7; 9 bases are a match to TRBD2. The ends lost 5 bases at V and 1 base at J; junction bases unmatched: 6. The CDR3 has 14 amino acids. Germline V gene lookup returns CDR1 GTSNPN and CDR2 SVGIG (reference sequence). CDR3 sequence: CAWDVAGVSYEQYF. The CDR3 bases are TGTGCCTGGGATGTAGCGGGAGTTTCCTACGAGCAGTACTTC.